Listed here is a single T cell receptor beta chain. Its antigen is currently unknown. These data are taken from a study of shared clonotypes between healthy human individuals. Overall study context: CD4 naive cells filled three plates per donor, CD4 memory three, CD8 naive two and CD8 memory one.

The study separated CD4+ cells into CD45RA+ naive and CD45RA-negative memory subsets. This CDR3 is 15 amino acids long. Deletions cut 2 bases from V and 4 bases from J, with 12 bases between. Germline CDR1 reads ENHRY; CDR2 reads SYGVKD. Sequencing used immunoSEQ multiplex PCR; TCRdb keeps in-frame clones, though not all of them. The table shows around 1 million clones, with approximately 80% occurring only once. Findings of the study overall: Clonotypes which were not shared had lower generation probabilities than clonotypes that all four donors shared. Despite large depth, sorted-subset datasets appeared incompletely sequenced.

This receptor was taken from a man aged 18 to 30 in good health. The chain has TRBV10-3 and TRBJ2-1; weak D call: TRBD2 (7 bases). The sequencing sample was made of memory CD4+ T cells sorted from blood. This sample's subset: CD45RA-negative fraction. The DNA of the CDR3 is TGTGCCATCAGTGAGGACGGGGGGCTATACAATGAGCAGTTCTTC. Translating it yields CAISEDGGLYNEQFF.